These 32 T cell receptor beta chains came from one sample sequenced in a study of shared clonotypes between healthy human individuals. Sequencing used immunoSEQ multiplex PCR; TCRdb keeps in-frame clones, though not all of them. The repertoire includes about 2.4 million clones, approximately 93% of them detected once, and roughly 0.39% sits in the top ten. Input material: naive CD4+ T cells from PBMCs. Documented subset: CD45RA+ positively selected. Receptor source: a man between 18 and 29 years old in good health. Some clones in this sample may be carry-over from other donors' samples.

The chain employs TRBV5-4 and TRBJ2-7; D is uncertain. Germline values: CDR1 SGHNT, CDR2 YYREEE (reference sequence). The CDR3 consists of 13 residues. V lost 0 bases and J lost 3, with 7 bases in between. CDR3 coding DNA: TGTGCCAGCAGCTTGGCACAGAGCTACGAGCAGTACTTC. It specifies CASSLAQSYEQYF.

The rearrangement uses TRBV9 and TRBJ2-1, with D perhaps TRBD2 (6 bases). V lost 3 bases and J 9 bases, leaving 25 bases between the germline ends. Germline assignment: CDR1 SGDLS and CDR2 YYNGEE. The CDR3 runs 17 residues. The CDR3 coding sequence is TGTGCCAGCAGCGAGCTCCCGGGCGGGACCCTCTCGGGTGAGCAGTTCTTC. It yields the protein CASSELPGGTLSGEQFF.

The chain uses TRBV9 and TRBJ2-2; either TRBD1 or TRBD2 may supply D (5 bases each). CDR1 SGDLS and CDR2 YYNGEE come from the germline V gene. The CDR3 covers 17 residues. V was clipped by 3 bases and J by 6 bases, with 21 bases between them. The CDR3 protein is CASSARAGGSGPGELFF. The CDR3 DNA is TGTGCCAGCAGCGCCCGGGCAGGAGGTTCGGGGCCCGGGGAGCTGTTTTTT. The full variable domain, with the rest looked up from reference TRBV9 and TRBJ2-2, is DSGVTQTPKHLITATGQRVTLRCSPRSGDLSVYWYQQSLDQGLQFLIQYYNGEERAKGNILERFSAQQFPDLHSELNLSSLELGDSALYFCASSARAGGSGPGELFFGEGSRLTVL.

The CDR3 DNA follows: TGTGCCAGCGTCAACCAAGAGCCCCAAGCTTTCTTT. Protein sequence: CASVNQEPQAFF. The V gene is TRBV2, the J gene TRBJ1-1; D remains ambiguous. Deletions cut 8 bases from V and 9 bases from J, with 16 bases between. The CDR3 runs to 12 residues. CDR1 SNHLY and CDR2 FYNNEI come from the germline V gene.

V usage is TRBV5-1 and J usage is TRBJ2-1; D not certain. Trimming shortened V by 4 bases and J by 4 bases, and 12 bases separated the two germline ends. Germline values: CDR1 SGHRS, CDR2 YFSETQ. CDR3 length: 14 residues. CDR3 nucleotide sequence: TGCGCCAGCAGCCCTTCCCTTGCTTACAATGAGCAGTTCTTC. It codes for CASSPSLAYNEQFF.

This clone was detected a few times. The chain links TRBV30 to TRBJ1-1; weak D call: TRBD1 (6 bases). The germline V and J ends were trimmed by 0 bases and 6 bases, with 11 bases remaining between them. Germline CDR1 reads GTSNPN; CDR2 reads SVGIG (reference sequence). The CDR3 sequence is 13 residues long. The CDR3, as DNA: TGTGCCTGGAGTGTGGGTAGGGGGGCTGAAGCTTTCTTT. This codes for CAWSVGRGAEAFF.

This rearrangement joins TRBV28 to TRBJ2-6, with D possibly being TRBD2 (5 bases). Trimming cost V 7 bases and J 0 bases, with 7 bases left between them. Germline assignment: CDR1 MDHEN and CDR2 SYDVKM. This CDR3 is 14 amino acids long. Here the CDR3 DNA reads TGTGCCAGCAAGGCGGGCTCTGGGGCCAACGTCCTGACTTTC. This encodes CASKAGSGANVLTF.

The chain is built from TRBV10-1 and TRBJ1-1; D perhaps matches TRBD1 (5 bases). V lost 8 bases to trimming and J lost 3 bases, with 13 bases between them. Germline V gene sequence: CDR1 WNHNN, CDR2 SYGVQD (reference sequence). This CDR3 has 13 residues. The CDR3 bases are TGCGCCAGCCGGAGAGAAGGGGACACTGAAGCTTTCTTT. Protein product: CASRREGDTEAFF.

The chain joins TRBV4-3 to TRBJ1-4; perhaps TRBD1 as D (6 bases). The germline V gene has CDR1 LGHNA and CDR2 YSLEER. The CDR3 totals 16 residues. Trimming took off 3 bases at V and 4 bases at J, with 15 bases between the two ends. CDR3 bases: TGCGCCAGCAGCCACGGCGACAGGAGTCGTAATGAAAAACTGTTTTTT. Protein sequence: CASSHGDRSRNEKLFF.

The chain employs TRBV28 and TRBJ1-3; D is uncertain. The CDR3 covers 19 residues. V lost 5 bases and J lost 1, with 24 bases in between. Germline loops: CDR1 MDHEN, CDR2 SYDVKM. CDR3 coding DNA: TGTGCCAGCAGTCCTCTTGGCTTCCAGGCAACTTCTTCTGGAAACACCATATATTTT. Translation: CASSPLGFQATSSGNTIYF.

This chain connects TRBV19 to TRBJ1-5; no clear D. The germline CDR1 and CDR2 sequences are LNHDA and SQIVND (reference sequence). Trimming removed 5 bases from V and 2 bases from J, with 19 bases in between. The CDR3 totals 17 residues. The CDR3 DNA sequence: TGTGCCAGTAGTCGCCGTTTTGGAGCGGCCGGCAATCAGCCCCAGCATTTT. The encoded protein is CASSRRFGAAGNQPQHF.

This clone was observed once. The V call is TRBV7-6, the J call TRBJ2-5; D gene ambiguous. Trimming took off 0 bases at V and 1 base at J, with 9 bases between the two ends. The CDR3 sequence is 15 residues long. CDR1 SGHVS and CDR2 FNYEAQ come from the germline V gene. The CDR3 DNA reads TGTGCCAGCAGCTTAGCGGGTCGGAGCCAAGAGACCCAGTACTTC. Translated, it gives CASSLAGRSQETQYF.

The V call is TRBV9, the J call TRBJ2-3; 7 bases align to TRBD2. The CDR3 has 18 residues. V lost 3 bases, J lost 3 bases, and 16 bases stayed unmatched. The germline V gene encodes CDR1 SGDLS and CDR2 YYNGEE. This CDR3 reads CASSDLRRGAGTTDTQYF. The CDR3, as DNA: TGTGCCAGCAGCGACCTTCGCCGCGGAGCGGGAACAACAGATACGCAGTATTTT.

The DNA of the CDR3 is TGTGCCAGCAGCCAAGGTGGCGGTCAAGCCAAAAACATTCAGTACTTC. Protein sequence: CASSQGGGQAKNIQYF. V is TRBV4-2 and J is TRBJ2-4; D ambiguous. The V and J ends lost 1 base and 0 bases respectively, with 10 bases between them. There are 16 residues in the CDR3. The V gene's germline CDR1 is LGHNA and CDR2 YNFKEQ.

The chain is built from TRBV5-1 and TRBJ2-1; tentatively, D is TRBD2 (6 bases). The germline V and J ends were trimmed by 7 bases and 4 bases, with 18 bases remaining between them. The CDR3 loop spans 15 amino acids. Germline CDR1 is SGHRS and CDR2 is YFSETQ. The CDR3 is CASGDLSSSYNEQFF. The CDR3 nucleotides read TGCGCCAGCGGGGACTTATCGAGCTCGTACAATGAGCAGTTCTTC.

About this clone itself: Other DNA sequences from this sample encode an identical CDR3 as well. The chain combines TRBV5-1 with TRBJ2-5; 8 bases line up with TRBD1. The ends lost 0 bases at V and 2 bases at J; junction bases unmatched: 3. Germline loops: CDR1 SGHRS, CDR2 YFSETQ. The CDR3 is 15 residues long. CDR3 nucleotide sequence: TGCGCCAGCAGCTTGGCCGGGACAGGTCAAGAGACCCAGTACTTC. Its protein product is CASSLAGTGQETQYF.

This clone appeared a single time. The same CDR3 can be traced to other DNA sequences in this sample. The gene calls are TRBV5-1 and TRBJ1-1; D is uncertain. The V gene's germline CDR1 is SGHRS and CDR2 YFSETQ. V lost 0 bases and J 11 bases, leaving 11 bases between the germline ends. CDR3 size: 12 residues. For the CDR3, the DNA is TGCGCCAGCAGCTTGGAGGGTGTGCCGGCTTTCTTT. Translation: CASSLEGVPAFF.

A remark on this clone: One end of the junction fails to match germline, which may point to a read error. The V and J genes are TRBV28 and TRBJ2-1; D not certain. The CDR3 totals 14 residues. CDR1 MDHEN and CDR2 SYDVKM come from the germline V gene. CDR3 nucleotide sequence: TGTGCCAGCAGATCAGGTCTCTCCCACAATGAGCAGTTCTTC. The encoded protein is CASRSGLSHNEQFF.

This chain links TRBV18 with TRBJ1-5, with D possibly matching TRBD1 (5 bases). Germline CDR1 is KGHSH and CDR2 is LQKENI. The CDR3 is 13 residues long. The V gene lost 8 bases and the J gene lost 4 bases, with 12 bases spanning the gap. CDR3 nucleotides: TGTGCCAGCACGATCGAGGGGAATCAGCCCCAGCATTTT. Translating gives CASTIEGNQPQHF.

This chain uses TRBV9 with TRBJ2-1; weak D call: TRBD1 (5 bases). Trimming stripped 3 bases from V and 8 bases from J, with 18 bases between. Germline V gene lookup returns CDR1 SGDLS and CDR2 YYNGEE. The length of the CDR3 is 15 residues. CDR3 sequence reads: CASSGYLSWGDEQFF. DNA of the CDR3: TGTGCCAGCAGCGGGTATCTTTCCTGGGGCGATGAGCAGTTCTTC.

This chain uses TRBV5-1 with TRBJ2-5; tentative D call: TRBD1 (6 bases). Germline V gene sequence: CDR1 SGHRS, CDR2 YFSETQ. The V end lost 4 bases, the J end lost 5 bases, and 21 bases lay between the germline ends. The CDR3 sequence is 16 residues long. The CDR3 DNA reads TGCGCCAGCAGCCCTGGGGGACATCTATTAACGGAGACCCAGTACTTC. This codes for CASSPGGHLLTETQYF.

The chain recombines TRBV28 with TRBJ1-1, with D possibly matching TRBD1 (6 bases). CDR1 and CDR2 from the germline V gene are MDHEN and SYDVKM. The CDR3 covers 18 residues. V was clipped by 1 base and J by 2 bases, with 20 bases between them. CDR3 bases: TGTGCCAGCAGTTTATCACCCCCTCTTAGGGGGGGCAACACTGAAGCTTTCTTT. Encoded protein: CASSLSPPLRGGNTEAFF.

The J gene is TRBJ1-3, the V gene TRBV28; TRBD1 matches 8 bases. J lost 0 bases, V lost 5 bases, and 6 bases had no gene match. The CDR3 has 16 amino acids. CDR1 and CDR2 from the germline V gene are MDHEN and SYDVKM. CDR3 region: CASSARGPFSGNTIYF. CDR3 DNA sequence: TGTGCCAGCAGTGCCAGGGGGCCGTTCTCTGGAAACACCATATATTTT. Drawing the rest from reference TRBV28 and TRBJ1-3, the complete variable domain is DVKVTQSSRYLVKRTGEKVFLECVQDMDHENMFWYRQDPGLGLRLIYFSYDVKMKEKGDIPEGYSVSREKKERFSLILESASTNQTSMYLCASSARGPFSGNTIYFGEGSWLTVV.

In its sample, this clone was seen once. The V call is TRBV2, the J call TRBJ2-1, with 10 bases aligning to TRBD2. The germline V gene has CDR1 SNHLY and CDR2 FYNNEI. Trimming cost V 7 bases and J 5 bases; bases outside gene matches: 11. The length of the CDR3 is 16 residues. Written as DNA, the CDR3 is TGTGCCAGCACTTACCCCAGCGGGAGGGTAGACAATGAGCAGTTCTTC. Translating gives CASTYPSGRVDNEQFF.

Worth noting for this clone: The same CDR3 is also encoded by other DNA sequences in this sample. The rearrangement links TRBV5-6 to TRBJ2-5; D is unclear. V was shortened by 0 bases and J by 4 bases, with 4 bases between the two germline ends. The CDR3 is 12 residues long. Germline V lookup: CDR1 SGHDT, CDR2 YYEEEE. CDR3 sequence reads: CASSLGLETQYF. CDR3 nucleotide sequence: TGTGCCAGCAGCTTGGGTTTAGAGACCCAGTACTTC.

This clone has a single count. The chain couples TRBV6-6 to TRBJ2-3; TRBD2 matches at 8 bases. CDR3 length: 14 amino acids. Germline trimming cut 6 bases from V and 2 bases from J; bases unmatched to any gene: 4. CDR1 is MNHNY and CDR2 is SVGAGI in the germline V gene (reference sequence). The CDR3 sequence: CASRAGDTTDTQYF. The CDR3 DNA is TGTGCCAGCAGAGCGGGAGACACCACAGATACGCAGTATTTT.

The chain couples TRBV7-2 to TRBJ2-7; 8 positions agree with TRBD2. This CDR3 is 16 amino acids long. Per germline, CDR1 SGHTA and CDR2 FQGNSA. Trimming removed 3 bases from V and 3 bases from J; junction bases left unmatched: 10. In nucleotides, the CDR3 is TGTGCCAGCAGCTTGGGGACTAGTGTCTCTGGCTACGAGCAGTACTTC. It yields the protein CASSLGTSVSGYEQYF.

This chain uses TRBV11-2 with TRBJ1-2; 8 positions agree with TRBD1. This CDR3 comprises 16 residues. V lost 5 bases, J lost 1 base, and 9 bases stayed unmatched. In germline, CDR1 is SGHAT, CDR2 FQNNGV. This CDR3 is CASSITTGALNYGYTF. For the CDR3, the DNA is TGTGCCAGCAGCATTACGACAGGGGCCCTTAACTATGGCTACACCTTC.

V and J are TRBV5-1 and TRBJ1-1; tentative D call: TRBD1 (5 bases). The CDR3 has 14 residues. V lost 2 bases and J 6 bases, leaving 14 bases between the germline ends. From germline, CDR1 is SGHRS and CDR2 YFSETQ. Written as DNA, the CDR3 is TGCGCCAGCAGCTTAGGGGCAGGGTCCCCTGAAGCTTTCTTT. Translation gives CASSLGAGSPEAFF.

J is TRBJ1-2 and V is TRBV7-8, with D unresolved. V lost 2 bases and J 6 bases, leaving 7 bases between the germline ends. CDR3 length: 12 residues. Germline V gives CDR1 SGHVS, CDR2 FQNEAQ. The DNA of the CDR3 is TGTGCCAGCAGCTTATCATGGGATGGCTACACCTTC. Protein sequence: CASSLSWDGYTF.

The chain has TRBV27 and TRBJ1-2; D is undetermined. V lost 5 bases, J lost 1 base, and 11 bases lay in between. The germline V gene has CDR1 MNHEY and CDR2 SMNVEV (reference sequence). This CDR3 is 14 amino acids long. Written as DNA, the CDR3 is TGTGCCAGCAGTCCCCGGCAGGTTAACTATGGCTACACCTTC. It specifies CASSPRQVNYGYTF.

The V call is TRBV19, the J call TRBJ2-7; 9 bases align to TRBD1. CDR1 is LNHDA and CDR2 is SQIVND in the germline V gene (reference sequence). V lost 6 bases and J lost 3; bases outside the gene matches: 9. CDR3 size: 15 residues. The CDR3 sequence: CASRLSGTGNYEQYF. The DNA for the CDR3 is TGTGCCAGTAGGCTATCCGGGACAGGGAACTACGAGCAGTACTTC.